A selection of T cell receptor beta chains follows, all from one sample in a study of blood T cells in healthy people across ages. TCRdb re-called the 5' RACE reads with MiXCR, one entry per CDR3 protein. The top ten clones hold 20% to 25% of a sample with 1.5 million to 2 million distinct CDR3 sequences, approximately 39% of them seen once. Material: blood. The receptors here all came from a human donor in good health. CDR3s include the opening cysteine and the closing phenylalanine or tryptophan. The D gene is left open where the match is weak. The size field is filled for only some rows; it gives once, few, many or a size class.

v_gene	abundance	j_gene	d_gene	len	CDR3nt	CDR3aa
TRBV29-1	-	TRBJ1-1	-	13	TGCGGCGTTGGGTCAGTGATGAACACTGAAGCTTTCTTT	CGVGSVMNTEAFF
TRBV18	-	TRBJ1-5	TRBD1	15	TGTGCCAGCTCCGCGGCCAGACAGGGGTATCAGCCCCAGCATTTT	CASSAARQGYQPQHF
TRBV15	-	TRBJ2-3	-	16	TGTGCCACCAGCACCTACGCTAACTCAGGAACAGATACGCAGTATTTT	CATSTYANSGTDTQYF
TRBV7-9	-	TRBJ2-3	-	15	TGTGCCAGCAGCCGAACGGGACTTCACACAGATACGCAGTATTTT	CASSRTGLHTDTQYF
TRBV27	few	TRBJ2-3	TRBD1	13	TGTGCCAGTCAGGGGGTGTGGGAAGATACGCAGTATTTT	CASQGVWEDTQYF
TRBV27	-	TRBJ2-3	-	12	TGTGCCAGCAGTAACCTAGGTGATACGCAGTATTTT	CASSNLGDTQYF
TRBV29-1	few	TRBJ2-7	TRBD1	15	TGCAGCGTTTCTTTAAGGACAGGGACAATTGGCGAGCAGTACTTC	CSVSLRTGTIGEQYF
TRBV29-1	-	TRBJ2-3	-	14	TGCAGCGGAGAGGACAGCTTCTCCACAGATACGCAGTATTTT	CSGEDSFSTDTQYF
TRBV5-1	once	TRBJ2-7	-	15	TGCACCAGCAGAGAGATCCTAGGACAGACCTACGAGCAGTACTTC	CTSREILGQTYEQYF
TRBV28	many	TRBJ2-5	-	16	TGTGCCAGCAGTCCACCTGAGGGCCATCCGCAAGAGACCCAGTACTTC	CASSPPEGHPQETQYF
TRBV29-1	few	TRBJ2-7	-	13	TGCAGCGTTGCTCCGGGGCGATCCTACGAGCAGTACTTC	CSVAPGRSYEQYF
TRBV20-1	-	TRBJ1-1	-	13	TGCAGTGCGTGGGCTGGGATGGACACTGAAGCTTTCTTT	CSAWAGMDTEAFF
TRBV20-1	-	TRBJ1-2	-	13	TGCAGTGCTAGTTTCGGGGGGCTTTATGGCTACACCTTC	CSASFGGLYGYTF
TRBV12-3/TRBV12-4	few	TRBJ2-1	-	14	TGTGCCAGCAGTTATCTAGACCTCAGCAATGAGCAGTTCTTC	CASSYLDLSNEQFF
TRBV6-5	few	TRBJ1-2	-	14	TGTGCCAGCAGTTACTTCGGGGTAGGCTATGGCTACACCTTC	CASSYFGVGYGYTF
TRBV6-5	-	TRBJ1-2	-	14	TGTGCCAGCAGTAGCCCTTCCGGGACAAGTGGCTACACCTTC	CASSSPSGTSGYTF
TRBV6-2/TRBV6-3	many	TRBJ2-1	-	14	TGTGCCAGCAGTTTCGGACTGGGTAACAATGAGCAGTTCTTC	CASSFGLGNNEQFF
TRBV5-1	few	TRBJ2-1	-	16	TGCGCCAGCAGCTTGGAATTAGGGCTTCTTGGGCATGAGCAGTTCTTC	CASSLELGLLGHEQFF
TRBV6-5	few	TRBJ2-3	TRBD1	15	TGTGCCAGCAGCACAGACAGGGGGGTAGGAGATACGCAGTATTTT	CASSTDRGVGDTQYF
TRBV2	few	TRBJ1-6	-	15	TGTGCCAGCAAGGAGGGGAGCTCCTATAATTCACCCCTCCACTTT	CASKEGSSYNSPLHF
TRBV27	many	TRBJ2-5	TRBD2	15	TGTGCCAGCAGTTTCATAGCGGGGGGACAAGAGACCCAGTACTTC	CASSFIAGGQETQYF
TRBV14	-	TRBJ2-7	TRBD1	14	TGTGCCAGCAGCCCCAGGGGGAACTACTACGAGCAGTACTTC	CASSPRGNYYEQYF
TRBV7-8	-	TRBJ2-7	TRBD1	17	TGTGCCAGCAGCTTAGCGGTAGGACAGGGTACCCCCTACGAGCAGTACTTC	CASSLAVGQGTPYEQYF
TRBV21-1	-	TRBJ2-7	-	13	TGTGCCAGCACGGGGGACTACCTATACGAGCAGTACTTC	CASTGDYLYEQYF